This T cell receptor beta chain originates from a study of cytomegalovirus exposure and HLA in healthy donors. The PCR used 60 Vbeta and 13 Jbeta primers. Clones were read by immunoSEQ multiplex PCR, and TCRdb kept only the in-frame ones, dropping some. The table lists 99,000 or so clones, 60% to 85% of them singletons. The CDR3 runs 15 residues. Trimming left V 1 base short and J 4 bases short, with 12 bases between. From germline, CDR1 is SGHRS and CDR2 YFSETQ. The sample taken for sequencing was PBMCs. The V call is TRBV5-1, the J call TRBJ2-4; D is perhaps TRBD2 (5 bases). The clonotype comes from a male donor in good health and CMV-seronegative. The CDR3 nucleotides read TGCGCCAGCAGCTTGTTCCCGGACTCGAAAAACATTCAGTACTTC. It specifies CASSLFPDSKNIQYF.